These T cell receptor beta chains were read from a single sample in a study of T cell responses to AZD1222 COVID-19 vaccine. The method was immunoSEQ multiplex PCR; TCRdb's version includes in-frame clones alone and lacks a portion of them. The sample contains about 150,000 clones, 80% to 95% of which appear only once. The input for sequencing was peripheral blood, taken 28 days after the second AZD1222 dose. The receptor set was obtained from an adult who received the AZD1222 COVID-19 vaccine. Each CDR3 is given with its conserved first and last residue. A D gene is named only where the DNA matches it firmly. The size of a clone is reported for some rows only, either as once, few or many, or as a class for expanded clones.

D	V	J	size	DNA	CDR3
.	TRBV19	TRBJ2-5	.	TGTGCCAGTAGTATAGTATCGGCGCCGGCGGGACTCCAAGAGACCCAGTACTTC	CASSIVSAPAGLQETQYF
TRBD1	TRBV11-2	TRBJ2-3	few	TGTGCCAGCAGCGCGGGACAGGGGAGCACAGATACGCAGTATTTT	CASSAGQGSTDTQYF
.	TRBV7-3	TRBJ1-3	.	TGTGCCAGCAGCCCGAACCCAGGGTCTGGAAACACCATATATTTT	CASSPNPGSGNTIYF
.	TRBV9	TRBJ1-4	.	TGTGCCAGCAGCGTACATTGGTCGCGTCAGGTTAATGAAAAACTGTTTTTT	CASSVHWSRQVNEKLFF
.	TRBV29-1	TRBJ1-1	.	TGCAGCGCAGCAGGGACTGAAGCTTTCTTT	CSAAGTEAFF
.	TRBV19	TRBJ1-4	few	TGTGCCAGTAGTATCGGCCGAGACAGACCACTAGAAAAACTGTTTTTT	CASSIGRDRPLEKLFF
TRBD2	TRBV6-2/TRBV6-3	TRBJ2-7	.	TGTGCCAGCAGTGACGGACTAGCGGGAGTTAACTACGAGCAGTACTTC	CASSDGLAGVNYEQYF
.	TRBV11-2	TRBJ2-7	.	TGTGCCAGCAGCTCAGTATCGAAGGGACGGTACAACGAGCAGTACTTC	CASSSVSKGRYNEQYF
TRBD1	TRBV6-4	TRBJ1-2	.	TGTGCCAGCAGTGACTCCCGGACAGGGCCCCGAGATGGCTACACCTTC	CASSDSRTGPRDGYTF
.	TRBV5-1	TRBJ2-7	.	TGCGCCAGCAGCCGGGACCAGGAAACCTACGAGCAGTACTTC	CASSRDQETYEQYF
TRBD1	TRBV29-1	TRBJ1-2	.	TGCAGCGTTGGCTGGGGACAGGGGGCTGGCTACACCTTC	CSVGWGQGAGYTF
.	TRBV19	TRBJ2-2	.	TGTGCCAGTAGTATGTGGGACACCGGGGAGCTGTTTTTT	CASSMWDTGELFF
.	TRBV5-5	TRBJ1-1	.	TGTGCCAGCAGCTTGGAGCCAGCCTGGAACACTGAAGCTTTCTTT	CASSLEPAWNTEAFF
TRBD1	TRBV3-1/TRBV3-2	TRBJ1-6	.	TGTGCCAGCAGCCCCCAAGACAGGGTGAGCACCTATAATTCACCCCTCCACTTT	CASSPQDRVSTYNSPLHF
TRBD2	TRBV2	TRBJ2-1	.	TGTGCGGGCACTAGCGGGAACTATTACAATGAGCAGTTCTTC	CAGTSGNYYNEQFF
.	TRBV12-3/TRBV12-4	TRBJ2-1	.	TGTGCCAGCAGTTTGGGAGGCCGCAATGAGCAGTTCTTC	CASSLGGRNEQFF
TRBD1	TRBV6-5	TRBJ1-2	.	TGTGCCAGCATCCTGGACAGGGGATATGGCTACACCTTC	CASILDRGYGYTF
.	TRBV5-1	TRBJ1-3	.	TGCGCCAGCAGCTTGGTCCCGGCGGGGGACGGAAACACCATATATTTT	CASSLVPAGDGNTIYF
.	TRBV12-3/TRBV12-4	TRBJ1-3	.	TGTGCCAGCACCGGGGGGAACACCATATATTTT	CASTGGNTIYF
.	TRBV6-1	TRBJ1-5	.	TGTGCCAGCAGTGAAGGGGGACATCTTCAGCCCCAGCATTTT	CASSEGGHLQPQHF
.	TRBV6-2/TRBV6-3	TRBJ1-5	.	TGTGCCAGCAGCCCCGGGCAGTTCAATCAGCCCCAGCATTTT	CASSPGQFNQPQHF
TRBD1	TRBV6-1	TRBJ2-5	.	TGTGCCAGCAGTGAAGGAGGGACAGGGATCGCAAAGACCCAGTACTTC	CASSEGGTGIAKTQYF
.	TRBV18	TRBJ2-5	.	TGTGCCAGCTCACCCATTCGGCAGGGCGTGGAGACCCAGTACTTC	CASSPIRQGVETQYF
.	TRBV19	TRBJ1-2	.	TGTGCCAGTACCCAAGGCACCTATGGCTACACCTTC	CASTQGTYGYTF
TRBD2	TRBV14	TRBJ2-1	.	TGTGCCAGCAGCCAGCAACTAGCGCGGAATGAGCAGTTCTTC	CASSQQLARNEQFF
.	TRBV7-2	TRBJ1-5	few	TGTGCCAGCAGCCCTCAGGGACAGCCCCAGCATTTT	CASSPQGQPQHF
.	TRBV18	TRBJ2-1	.	TGTGCCAGCTCACCCATAGTCCCGGACTCCCTTTTCTATGAGCAGTTCTTC	CASSPIVPDSLFYEQFF